The clone carrying this T cell receptor (beta chain) was seen a few times. The data belong to a study of beta chain features in type 1 diabetes. All of the isolated RNA was reverse transcribed, so expressed TCRB transcripts were sequenced. Clones were read by immunoSEQ multiplex PCR, and TCRdb kept only the in-frame ones, dropping some. Here the sample spans about 410,000 clones, approximately 15% being singletons. This CDR3 contains 13 residues. V lost 5 bases and J lost 4; bases outside the gene matches: 3. CDR1 is GTSNPN, CDR2 SVGIG, per germline (reference sequence). This receptor was identified in a man aged 25-45 years in good health. This chain links TRBV30 with TRBJ1-5, with 9 bases fitting TRBD1. The source material was naive CD4+ T cells from blood. The CDR3 region has the DNA TGTGCCTGGGAACAGGGGGCGAATCAGCCCCAGCATTTT. Protein: CAWEQGANQPQHF.